This T cell receptor beta chain is from a study of cytomegalovirus exposure and HLA in healthy donors. About the research overall: Within an early data release were around 80 million unique TCRs drawn from HLA-typed donors.

This CDR3 is built from 14 residues. Germline loops: CDR1 SGHNT, CDR2 YYREEE (reference sequence). V lost 0 bases and J lost 5, with 9 bases in between. To note about this clone: The antigen is unknown.

The PCR ran on 60 Vbeta and 13 Jbeta primers. In the authors' methods: It was a later analysis that counted 79 million or so unique TCR beta chains, of which some 9.9 million were shared. Clones were sequenced by immunoSEQ multiplex PCR, and TCRdb holds only the in-frame ones, with some missing. D and trimming were read from the DNA, whereas the V and J calls and clone size are those reported in that table. The repertoire holds approximately 190,000 clones, 82% seen once, with about 1.7% in the top ten. Study-wide results and caveats: Common viral pathogens were later found to be apparently linked to several of the most significant clusters. Previously analyzed data showed that most TCR beta V segments were productive at a frequency of about 90% or about 30%.

The sample consisted of PBMCs. The chain is built from TRBV5-4 and TRBJ1-5, with D maybe TRBD1 (6 bases). The TCR originated in a woman younger than 35 in good health and CMV-seronegative. CDR3 bases: TGTGCCAGCAGCTTGGAGGGGGGGGATCAGCCCCAGCATTTT. Encoded protein: CASSLEGGDQPQHF.